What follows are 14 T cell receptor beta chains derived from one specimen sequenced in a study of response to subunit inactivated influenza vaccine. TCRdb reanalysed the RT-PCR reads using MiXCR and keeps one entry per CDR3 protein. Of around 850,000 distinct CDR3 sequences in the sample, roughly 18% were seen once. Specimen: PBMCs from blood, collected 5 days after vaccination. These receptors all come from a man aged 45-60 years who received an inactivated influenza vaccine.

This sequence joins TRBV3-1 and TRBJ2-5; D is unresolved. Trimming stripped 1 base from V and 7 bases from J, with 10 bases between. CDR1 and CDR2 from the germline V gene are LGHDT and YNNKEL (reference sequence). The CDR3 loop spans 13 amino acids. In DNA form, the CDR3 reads TGTGCCAGCAGCCAAGTTTCATATGGGACCCAGTACTTC. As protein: CASSQVSYGTQYF.

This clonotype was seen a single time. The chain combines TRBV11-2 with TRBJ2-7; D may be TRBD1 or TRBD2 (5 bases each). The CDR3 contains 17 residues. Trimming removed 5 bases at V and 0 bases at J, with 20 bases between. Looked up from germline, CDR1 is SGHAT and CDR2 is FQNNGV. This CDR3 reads CASSITRGRKSSYEQYF. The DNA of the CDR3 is TGTGCCAGCAGCATAACCCGGGGCCGAAAATCCTCCTACGAGCAGTACTTC.

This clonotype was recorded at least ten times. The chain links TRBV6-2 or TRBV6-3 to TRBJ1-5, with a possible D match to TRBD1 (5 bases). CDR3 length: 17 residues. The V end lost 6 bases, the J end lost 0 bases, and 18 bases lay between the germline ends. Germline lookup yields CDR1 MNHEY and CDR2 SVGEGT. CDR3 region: CASRVNVQGLSNQPQHF. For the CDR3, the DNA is TGTGCCAGCAGAGTAAACGTCCAGGGACTTAGCAATCAGCCCCAGCATTTT.

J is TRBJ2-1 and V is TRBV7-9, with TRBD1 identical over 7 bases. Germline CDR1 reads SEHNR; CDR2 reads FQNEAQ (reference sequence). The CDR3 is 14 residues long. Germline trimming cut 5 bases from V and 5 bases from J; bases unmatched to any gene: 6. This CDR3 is CASSPGTANNEQFF. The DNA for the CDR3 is TGTGCCAGCAGCCCGGGGACAGCCAACAATGAGCAGTTCTTC.

CDR3 DNA sequence: TGCGCCAGCAGCTTGATGCAGGGTGGGACAGATACGCAGTATTTT. It encodes CASSLMQGGTDTQYF. V and J are TRBV5-1 and TRBJ2-3; possible D gene TRBD1, 5 bases. The germline CDR1 and CDR2 sequences are SGHRS and YFSETQ. The CDR3 totals 15 residues. V lost 1 base, J lost 3 bases, and 12 bases lay in between.

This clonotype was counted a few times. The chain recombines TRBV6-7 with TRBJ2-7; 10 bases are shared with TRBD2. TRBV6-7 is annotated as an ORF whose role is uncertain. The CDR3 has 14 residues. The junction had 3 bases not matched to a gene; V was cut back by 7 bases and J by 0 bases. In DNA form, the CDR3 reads TGTGCCAGCAAAGCGGGAGGGGACTCCTACGAGCAGTACTTC. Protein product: CASKAGGDSYEQYF.

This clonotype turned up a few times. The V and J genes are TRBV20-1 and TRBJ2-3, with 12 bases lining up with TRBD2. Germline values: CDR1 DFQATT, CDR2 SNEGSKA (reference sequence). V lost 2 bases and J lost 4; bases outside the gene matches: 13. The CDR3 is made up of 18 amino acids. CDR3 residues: CSARNFGGLAGLADTQYF. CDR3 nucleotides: TGCAGTGCTAGAAATTTTGGAGGACTAGCGGGGCTCGCAGATACGCAGTATTTT.

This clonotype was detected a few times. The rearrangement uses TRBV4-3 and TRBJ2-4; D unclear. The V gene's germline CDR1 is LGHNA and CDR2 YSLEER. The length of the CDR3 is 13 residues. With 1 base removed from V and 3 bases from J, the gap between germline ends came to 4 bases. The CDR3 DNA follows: TGCGCCAGCAGCCAAGTTGGCAAAAACATTCAGTACTTC. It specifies CASSQVGKNIQYF.

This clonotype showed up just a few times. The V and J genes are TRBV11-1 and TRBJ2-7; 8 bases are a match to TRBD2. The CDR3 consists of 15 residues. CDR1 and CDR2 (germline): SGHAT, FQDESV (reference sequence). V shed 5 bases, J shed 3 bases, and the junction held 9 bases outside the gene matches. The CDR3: CASSQTGTSGYEQYF. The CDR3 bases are TGTGCCAGCAGCCAAACCGGGACTAGTGGCTACGAGCAGTACTTC.

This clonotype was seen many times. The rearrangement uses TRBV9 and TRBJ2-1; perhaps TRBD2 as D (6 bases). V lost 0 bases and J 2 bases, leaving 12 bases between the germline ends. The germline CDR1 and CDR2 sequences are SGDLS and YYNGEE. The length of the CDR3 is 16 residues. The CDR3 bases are TGTGCCAGCAGCGTAGCAGCTAGCGAAGCCTACAATGAGCAGTTCTTC. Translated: CASSVAASEAYNEQFF.

The CDR3 sequence: CASSRRPFQGQETQYF. The DNA of the CDR3 is TGCGCCAGCAGCCGCCGACCGTTCCAGGGACAAGAGACCCAGTACTTC. The rearrangement links TRBV4-3 to TRBJ2-5; TRBD1 is a possible D gene (5 bases). The CDR3 is 16 amino acids. The V and J ends lost 4 bases and 2 bases respectively, with 17 bases between them. CDR1 is LGHNA, CDR2 YSLEER, per germline.

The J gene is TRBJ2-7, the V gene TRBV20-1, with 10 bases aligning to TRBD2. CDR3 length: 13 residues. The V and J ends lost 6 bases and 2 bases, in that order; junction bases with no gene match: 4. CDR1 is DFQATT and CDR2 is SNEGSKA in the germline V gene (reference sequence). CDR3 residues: CSAQAGGTYEQYF. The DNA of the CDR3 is TGCAGTGCACAAGCGGGAGGGACCTACGAGCAGTACTTC.

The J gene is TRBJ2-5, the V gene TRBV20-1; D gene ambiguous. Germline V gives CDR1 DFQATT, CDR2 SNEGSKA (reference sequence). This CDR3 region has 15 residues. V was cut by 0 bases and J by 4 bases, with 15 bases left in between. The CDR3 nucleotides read TGCAGTGCTAGAGATGGTTCAAGAATACTAGAGACCCAGTACTTC. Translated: CSARDGSRILETQYF.

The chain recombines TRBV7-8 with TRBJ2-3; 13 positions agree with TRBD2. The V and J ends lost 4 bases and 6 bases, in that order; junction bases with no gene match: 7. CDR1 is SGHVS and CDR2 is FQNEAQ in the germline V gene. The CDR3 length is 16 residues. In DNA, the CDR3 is TGTGCCAGCAGCTCCGGACTAGCGGGGGCGCGGGATACGCAGTATTTT. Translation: CASSSGLAGARDTQYF.